This is a list of T cell receptor beta chains from one sample in a study of control samples from healthy donors and cancer patients. Measured with immunoSEQ multiplex PCR; TCRdb has only the in-frame clones, and not every one. There are over 85,000 clones in the sample; over 90% occur only once, and about 1.5% lies in the top ten. Sequencing input: blood. The receptors originated from a woman in her thirties in good health. Both conserved end residues are part of each CDR3. D genes are given only for firm matches. The size entry is marked missing in some rows and otherwise reads once, few, many or a size class.

>TRBD1|TRBV19|.|TRBJ1-5
TGTGCCAGTAGGCGAACCGGGACAGATAATCAGCCCCAGCATTTT
CASRRTGTDNQPQHF
>TRBD1|TRBV9|.|TRBJ1-1
TGTGCCAGCAGCATAGGACAGGGGGGCACTGAAGCTTTCTTT
CASSIGQGGTEAFF
>.|TRBV11-2|once|TRBJ2-3
TGTGCCAGCAGCCCTAGGGTAGCTAGCACAGATACGCAGTATTTT
CASSPRVASTDTQYF
>TRBD1|TRBV9|.|TRBJ1-2
TGTGCCAGCAGCTCCAAAGGGGGCTACTATGGCTACACCTTC
CASSSKGGYYGYTF
>TRBD1|TRBV11-2|few|TRBJ1-2
TGTGCCAGCAGCGACCCTTGGGACAGGGATAACTATGGCTACACCTTC
CASSDPWDRDNYGYTF
>.|TRBV14|.|TRBJ2-5
TGTGCCAGCAGCCACAGTAGGGCTCGCAGGAAAAAAGAGACCCAGTACTTC
CASSHSRARRKKETQYF
>.|TRBV6-5|.|TRBJ1-1
TGTGCCAGCAGTTACTCGATTTCAGGGATAGGTGACGCTTTCTTT
CASSYSISGIGDAFF
>.|TRBV30|.|TRBJ1-2
TGTGCCTGGAGCCAGGGGAGAGGCGATGGCTACACCTTC
CAWSQGRGDGYTF
>.|TRBV5-4|.|TRBJ2-1
TGTGCCAGCAGGATTTGGACTCCCCTCGCCAATGAGCAGTTCTTC
CASRIWTPLANEQFF
>.|TRBV7-9|.|TRBJ2-2
TGTGCCAGCAGCTACGGGACGAACACCGGGGAGCTGTTTTTT
CASSYGTNTGELFF
>.|TRBV18|.|TRBJ2-1
TGTGCCAGCTCACAACAGGGAAGTAGCTACAATGAGCAGTTCTTC
CASSQQGSSYNEQFF
>.|TRBV30|.|TRBJ1-2
TGTGCCTGGAGACAGGGTTACGGCTACACCTTC
CAWRQGYGYTF
>TRBD1|TRBV19|once|TRBJ2-7
TGTGCCAGTAGTATCTGGGACAGGACCTACGAGCAGTACTTC
CASSIWDRTYEQYF
>TRBD2|TRBV7-9|.|TRBJ2-3
TGTGCCAGCAGCCCCGGACTAGCGGGAGTTTTATCAGATACGCAGTATTTT
CASSPGLAGVLSDTQYF
>.|TRBV6-5|.|TRBJ1-3
TGTGCCAGCAGGACACCGGACCCTACAGGAAACACCATATATTTT
CASRTPDPTGNTIYF
>.|TRBV28|once|TRBJ1-5
TGTGCCAGCAGTTTAAGGGTAATCCGGGGCCAGCCCCAGCATTTT
CASSLRVIRGQPQHF
>TRBD1|TRBV13|.|TRBJ2-3
TGTGCCAGCAGCTTGGGGACAGGGGCTAGAGATACGCAGTATTTT
CASSLGTGARDTQYF
>TRBD1|TRBV6-5|.|TRBJ1-6
TGTGCCAGCAGTACGACAGGGAGTGGTTCACCCCTCCACTTT
CASSTTGSGSPLHF
>.|TRBV28|.|TRBJ1-3
TGTGCCAGCAGTTCGTATCGGGACGCCGGCCATCCGTCTGGAAACACCATATATTTT
CASSSYRDAGHPSGNTIYF
>.|TRBV11-2|.|TRBJ2-5
TGTGCCAGCAGCTTGGGCCCTAAAGAGACCCAGTACTTC
CASSLGPKETQYF
>TRBD1|TRBV5-5|few|TRBJ1-5
TGTGCCAGCAGCCCTCGACAGGGCCTCGGGGAGCCCCAGCATTTT
CASSPRQGLGEPQHF
>TRBD1|TRBV5-4|.|TRBJ1-6
TGTGCCAGCAGCTGGGACAGGGCCAATTCACCCCTCCACTTT
CASSWDRANSPLHF
>.|TRBV28|.|TRBJ1-2
TGTGCCAGCAGTTCCTTCGGCAGGGTCTCTGGCTACACCTTC
CASSSFGRVSGYTF